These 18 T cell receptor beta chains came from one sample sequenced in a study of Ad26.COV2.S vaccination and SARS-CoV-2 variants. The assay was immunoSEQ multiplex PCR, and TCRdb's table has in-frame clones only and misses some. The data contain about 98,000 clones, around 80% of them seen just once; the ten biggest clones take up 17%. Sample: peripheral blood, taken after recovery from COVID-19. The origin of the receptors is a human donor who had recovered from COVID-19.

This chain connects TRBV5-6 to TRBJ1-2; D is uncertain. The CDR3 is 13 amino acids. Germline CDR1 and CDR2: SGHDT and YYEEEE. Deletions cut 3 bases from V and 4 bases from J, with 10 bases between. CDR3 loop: CASSSRGGYGYTF. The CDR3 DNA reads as TGTGCCAGCAGCTCCCGAGGAGGCTATGGCTACACCTTC. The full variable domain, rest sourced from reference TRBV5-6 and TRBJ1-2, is DAGVTQSPTHLIKTRGQQVTLRCSPKSGHDTVSWYQQALGQGPQFIFQYYEEEERQRGNFPDRFSGHQFPNYSSELNVNALLLGDSALYLCASSSRGGYGYTFGSGTRLTVV.

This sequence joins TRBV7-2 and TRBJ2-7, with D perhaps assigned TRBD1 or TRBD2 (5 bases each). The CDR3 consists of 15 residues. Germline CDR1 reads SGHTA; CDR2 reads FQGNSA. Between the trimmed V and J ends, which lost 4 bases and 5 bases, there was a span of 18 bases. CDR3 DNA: TGTGCCAGCAGCTCCTCTATGGGGACGGTTAACGAGCAGTACTTC. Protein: CASSSSMGTVNEQYF.

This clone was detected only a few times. The CDR3 here is CASSLTDQPQHF. CDR3 in DNA: TGTGCCAGCAGCCTGACGGATCAGCCCCAGCATTTT. The chain carries TRBV7-2 and TRBJ1-5; D call uncertain. The CDR3 spans 12 residues. Trimming shortened V by 5 bases and J by 5 bases, and 7 bases separated the two germline ends. The germline gives CDR1 SGHTA, CDR2 FQGNSA.

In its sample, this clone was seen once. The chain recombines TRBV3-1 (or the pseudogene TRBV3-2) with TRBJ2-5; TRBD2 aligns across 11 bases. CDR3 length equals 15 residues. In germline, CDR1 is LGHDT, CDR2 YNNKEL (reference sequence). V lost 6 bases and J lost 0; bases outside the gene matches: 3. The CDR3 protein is CASSLAGGYQETQYF. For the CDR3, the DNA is TGTGCCAGCAGTTTAGCGGGGGGGTACCAAGAGACCCAGTACTTC.

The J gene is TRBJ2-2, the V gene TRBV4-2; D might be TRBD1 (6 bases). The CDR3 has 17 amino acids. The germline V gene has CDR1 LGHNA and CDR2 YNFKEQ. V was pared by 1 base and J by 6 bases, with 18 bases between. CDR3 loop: CASSQVWSGVVPGELFF. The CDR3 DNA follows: TGTGCCAGCAGCCAAGTCTGGTCAGGGGTCGTTCCCGGGGAGCTGTTTTTT.

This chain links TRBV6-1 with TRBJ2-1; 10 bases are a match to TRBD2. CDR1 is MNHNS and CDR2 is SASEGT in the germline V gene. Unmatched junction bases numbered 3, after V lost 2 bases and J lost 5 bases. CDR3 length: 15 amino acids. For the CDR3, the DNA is TGTGCCAGCAGTGAAAGCGGGGGGGCCCACAATGAGCAGTTCTTC. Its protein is CASSESGGAHNEQFF.

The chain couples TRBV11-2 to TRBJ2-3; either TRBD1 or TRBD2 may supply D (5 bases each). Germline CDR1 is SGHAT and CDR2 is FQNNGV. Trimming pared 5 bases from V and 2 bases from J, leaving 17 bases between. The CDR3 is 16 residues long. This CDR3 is CASSNWDVGATDTQYF. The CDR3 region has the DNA TGTGCCAGCAGCAACTGGGACGTTGGGGCCACAGATACGCAGTATTTT.

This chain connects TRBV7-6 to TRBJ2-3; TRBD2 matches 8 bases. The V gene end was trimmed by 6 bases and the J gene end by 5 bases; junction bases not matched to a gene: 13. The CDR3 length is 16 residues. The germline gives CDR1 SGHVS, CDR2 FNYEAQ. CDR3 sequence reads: CASSRIAGIEGDTQYF. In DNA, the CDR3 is TGTGCCAGCAGTCGGATAGCGGGGATAGAGGGAGATACGCAGTATTTT.

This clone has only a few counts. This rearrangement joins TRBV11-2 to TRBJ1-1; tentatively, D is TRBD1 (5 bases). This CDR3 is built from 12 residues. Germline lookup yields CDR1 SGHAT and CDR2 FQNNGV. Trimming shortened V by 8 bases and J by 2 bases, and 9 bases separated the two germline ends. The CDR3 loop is CASARTNTEAFF. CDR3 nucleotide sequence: TGTGCCAGCGCTCGGACAAACACTGAAGCTTTCTTT.

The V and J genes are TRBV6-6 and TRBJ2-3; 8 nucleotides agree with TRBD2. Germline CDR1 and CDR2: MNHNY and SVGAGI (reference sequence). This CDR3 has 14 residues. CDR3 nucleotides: TGTGCACATAACCGGGGGGGATTCACAGATACGCAGTATTTT. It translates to CAHNRGGFTDTQYF.

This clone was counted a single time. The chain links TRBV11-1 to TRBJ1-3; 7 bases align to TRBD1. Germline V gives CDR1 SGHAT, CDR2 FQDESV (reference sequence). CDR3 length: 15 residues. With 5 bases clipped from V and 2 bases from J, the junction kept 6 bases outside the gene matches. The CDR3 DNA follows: TGTGCCAGCAGCCCGCAGGACAGGACTGGAAACACCATATATTTT. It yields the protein CASSPQDRTGNTIYF.

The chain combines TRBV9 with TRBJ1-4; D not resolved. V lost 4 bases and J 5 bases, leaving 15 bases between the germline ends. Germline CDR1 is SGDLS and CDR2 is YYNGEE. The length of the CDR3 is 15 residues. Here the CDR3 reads CASSPSLGYNEKLFF. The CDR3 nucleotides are TGTGCCAGCAGCCCGTCCTTGGGATACAATGAAAAACTGTTTTTT.

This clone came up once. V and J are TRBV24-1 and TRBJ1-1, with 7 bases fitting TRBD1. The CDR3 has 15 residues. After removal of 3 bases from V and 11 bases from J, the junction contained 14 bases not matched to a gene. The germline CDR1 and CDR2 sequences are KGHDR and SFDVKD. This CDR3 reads CATSDRGDRLRGAFF. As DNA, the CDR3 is TGTGCCACCAGTGATAGGGGGGATCGTCTCAGGGGGGCTTTCTTT.

The CDR3 here is CASSQDDRQTGELFF. In DNA, the CDR3 is TGCGCCAGCAGCCAAGATGATCGACAGACCGGGGAGCTGTTTTTT. J is TRBJ2-2 and V is TRBV4-1; D might be TRBD1 (5 bases). CDR3 length equals 15 residues. CDR1 is MGHRA and CDR2 is YSYEKL in the germline V gene. V lost 0 bases and J 5 bases, leaving 10 bases between the germline ends.

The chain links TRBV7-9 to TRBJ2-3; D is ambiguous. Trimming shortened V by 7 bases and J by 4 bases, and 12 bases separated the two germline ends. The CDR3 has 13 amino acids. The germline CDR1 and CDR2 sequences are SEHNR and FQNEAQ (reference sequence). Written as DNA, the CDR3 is TGTGCCAGCATAGAGTCGCAGGCAGATACGCAGTATTTT. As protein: CASIESQADTQYF.

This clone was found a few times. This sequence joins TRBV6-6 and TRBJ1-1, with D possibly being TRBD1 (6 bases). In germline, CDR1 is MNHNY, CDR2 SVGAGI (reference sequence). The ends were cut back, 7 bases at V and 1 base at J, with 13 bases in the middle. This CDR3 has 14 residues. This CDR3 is CASTFGGANTEAFF. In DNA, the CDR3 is TGTGCCAGCACTTTCGGGGGGGCGAACACTGAAGCTTTCTTT.

The CDR3 nucleotides read TGTGCCAGCAGTGAAGGGGCAGGTTTGCACTATGGCTACACCTTC. Protein product: CASSEGAGLHYGYTF. The V call is TRBV6-1, the J call TRBJ1-2; no reliable D call. Germline V CDR1 and CDR2: MNHNS, SASEGT. Trimming cost V 1 base and J 3 bases, with 12 bases left between them. CDR3 length equals 15 residues.

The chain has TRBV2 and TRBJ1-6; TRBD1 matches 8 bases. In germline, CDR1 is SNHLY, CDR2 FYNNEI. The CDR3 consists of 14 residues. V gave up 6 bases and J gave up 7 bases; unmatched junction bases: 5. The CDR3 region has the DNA TGTGCCAGCAGGATACAGGGGGGGAATTCACCCCTCCACTTT. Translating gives CASRIQGGNSPLHF.